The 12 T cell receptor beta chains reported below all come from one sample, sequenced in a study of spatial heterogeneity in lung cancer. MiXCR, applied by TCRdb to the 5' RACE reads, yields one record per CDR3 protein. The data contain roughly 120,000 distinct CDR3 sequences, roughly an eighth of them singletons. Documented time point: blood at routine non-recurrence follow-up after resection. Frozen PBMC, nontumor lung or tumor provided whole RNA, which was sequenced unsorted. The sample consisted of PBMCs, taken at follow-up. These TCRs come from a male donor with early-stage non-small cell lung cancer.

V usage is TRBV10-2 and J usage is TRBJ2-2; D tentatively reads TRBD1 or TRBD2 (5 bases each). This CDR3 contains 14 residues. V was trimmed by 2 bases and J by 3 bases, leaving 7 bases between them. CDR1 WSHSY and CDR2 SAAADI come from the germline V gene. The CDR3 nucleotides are TGCGCCAGCAGTGAGGGGACCCACACCGGGGAGCTGTTTTTT. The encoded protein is CASSEGTHTGELFF.

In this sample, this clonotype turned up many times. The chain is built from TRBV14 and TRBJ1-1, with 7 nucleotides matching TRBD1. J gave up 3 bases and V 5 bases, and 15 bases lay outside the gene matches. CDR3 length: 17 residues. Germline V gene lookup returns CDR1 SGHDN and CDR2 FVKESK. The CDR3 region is CASSGYRGHRLYTEAFF. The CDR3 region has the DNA TGTGCCAGCAGCGGTTACAGGGGACACCGACTTTACACTGAAGCTTTCTTT.

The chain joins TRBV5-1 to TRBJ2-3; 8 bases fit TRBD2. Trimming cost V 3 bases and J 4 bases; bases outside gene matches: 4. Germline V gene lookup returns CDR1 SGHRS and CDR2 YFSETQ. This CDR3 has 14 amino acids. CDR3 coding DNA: TGCGCCAGCAGCTGGAGGACTAGCTCAGATACGCAGTATTTT. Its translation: CASSWRTSSDTQYF.

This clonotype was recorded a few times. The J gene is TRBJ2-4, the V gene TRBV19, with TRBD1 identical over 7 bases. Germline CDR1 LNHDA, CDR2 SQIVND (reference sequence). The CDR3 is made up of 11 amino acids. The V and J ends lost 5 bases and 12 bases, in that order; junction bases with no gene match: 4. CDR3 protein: CASSLGGSQYF. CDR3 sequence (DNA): TGTGCCAGTAGTCTAGGGGGCAGTCAGTACTTC. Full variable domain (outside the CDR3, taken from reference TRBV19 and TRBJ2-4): DGGITQSPKYLFRKEGQNVTLSCEQNLNHDAMYWYRQDPGQGLRLIYYSQIVNDFQKGDIAEGYSVSREKKESFPLTVTSAQKNPTAFYLCASSLGGSQYFGAGTRLSVL.

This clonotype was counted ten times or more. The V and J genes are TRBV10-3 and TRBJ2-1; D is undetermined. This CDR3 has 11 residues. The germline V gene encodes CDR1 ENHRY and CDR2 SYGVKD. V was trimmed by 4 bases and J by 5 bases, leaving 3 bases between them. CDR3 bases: TGTGCCATCAGTGGAGACAATGAGCAGTTCTTC. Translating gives CAISGDNEQFF.

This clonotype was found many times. The CDR3 is CASSLNPRDTQYF. The CDR3, as DNA: TGTGCCAGCAGCTTAAACCCCAGAGATACGCAGTATTTT. The rearrangement joins TRBV7-2 to TRBJ2-3; D unresolved. V lost 2 bases to trimming and J lost 5 bases, with 8 bases between them. Germline lookup yields CDR1 SGHTA and CDR2 FQGNSA. The CDR3 sequence is 13 residues long.

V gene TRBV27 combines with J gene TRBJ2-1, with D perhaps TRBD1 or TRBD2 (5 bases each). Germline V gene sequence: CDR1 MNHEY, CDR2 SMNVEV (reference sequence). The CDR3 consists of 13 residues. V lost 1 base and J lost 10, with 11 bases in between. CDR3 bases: TGTGCCAGCAGTTTATTTGGGGGAGAGGAGCAGTTCTTC. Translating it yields CASSLFGGEEQFF.

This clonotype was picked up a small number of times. The CDR3, as DNA: TGCGCCAGCAGCTTAAGATCCCGTGCCTCCTACAATGAGCAGTTCTTC. It is translated as CASSLRSRASYNEQFF. This rearrangement joins TRBV5-1 to TRBJ2-1; the D is unclear. CDR3 length: 16 residues. Germline V gene sequence: CDR1 SGHRS, CDR2 YFSETQ. V lost 2 bases and J 0 bases, leaving 12 bases between the germline ends. Full variable domain (rest looked up from reference TRBV5-1 and TRBJ2-1): KAGVTQTPRYLIKTRGQQVTLSCSPISGHRSVSWYQQTPGQGLQFLFEYFSETQRNKGNFPGRFSGRQFSNSRSEMNVSTLELGDSALYLCASSLRSRASYNEQFFGPGTRLTVL.

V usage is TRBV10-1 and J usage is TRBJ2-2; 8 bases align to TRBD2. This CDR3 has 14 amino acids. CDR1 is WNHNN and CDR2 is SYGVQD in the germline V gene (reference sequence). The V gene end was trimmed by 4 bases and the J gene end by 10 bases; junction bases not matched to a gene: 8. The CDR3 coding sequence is TGCGCCAGCAGTGCCTCGGGAGGGTTTCAGGAGCTGTTTTTT. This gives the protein CASSASGGFQELFF.

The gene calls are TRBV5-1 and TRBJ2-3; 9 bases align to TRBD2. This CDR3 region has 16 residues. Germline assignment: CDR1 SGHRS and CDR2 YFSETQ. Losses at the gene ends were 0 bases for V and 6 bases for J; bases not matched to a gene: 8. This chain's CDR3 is CASSLARSGGRDTQYF. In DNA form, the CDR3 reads TGCGCCAGCAGCTTGGCCCGGAGCGGGGGGCGGGATACGCAGTATTTT. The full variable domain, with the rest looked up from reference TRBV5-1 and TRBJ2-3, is KAGVTQTPRYLIKTRGQQVTLSCSPISGHRSVSWYQQTPGQGLQFLFEYFSETQRNKGNFPGRFSGRQFSNSRSEMNVSTLELGDSALYLCASSLARSGGRDTQYFGPGTRLTVL.

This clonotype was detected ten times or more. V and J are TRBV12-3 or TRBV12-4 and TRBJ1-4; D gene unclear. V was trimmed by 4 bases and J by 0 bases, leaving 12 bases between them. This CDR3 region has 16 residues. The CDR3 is CASSSTFPSTNEKLFF. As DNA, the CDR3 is TGTGCCAGCAGTTCCACCTTTCCATCAACTAATGAAAAACTGTTTTTT.

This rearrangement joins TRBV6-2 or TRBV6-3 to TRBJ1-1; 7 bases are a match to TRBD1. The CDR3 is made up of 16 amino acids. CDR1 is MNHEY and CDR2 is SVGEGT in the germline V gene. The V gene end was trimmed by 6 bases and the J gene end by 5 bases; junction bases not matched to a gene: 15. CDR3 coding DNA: TGTGCCAGCAGCTCCCCTGGGAGGGGGCAAGGGACTGAAGCTTTCTTT. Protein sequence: CASSSPGRGQGTEAFF.